The clone carrying this TCR beta chain appeared once. Compared with germline, one end of the junction differs, possibly owing to a read error. Germline assignment: CDR1 SGHDT and CDR2 YYEEEE. The CDR3 spans 11 residues. The data were taken from a study of blood T cell repertoires in COVID-19. Across the study: Some COVID-19 samples were acute and others convalescent; all came from the United States, Italy and Spain. T cells, B-cell-depleted T cells, or PBMCs supplied cDNA or gDNA.

As processed by the authors: Cell counts per sample came from amplifying reference gene primers. The repertoire was sequenced with immunoSEQ multiplex PCR; TCRdb's copy has only in-frame clones and lacks some. The V and J calls and clone size come from that table; D and trimming were worked out from the DNA. In the table there are 60,000 to 95,000 clones, roughly 89% of which are singletons. The TCR sequence derives from a human donor in a cohort sampled during active COVID-19. The J gene is TRBJ1-2, the V gene TRBV5-6; no reliable D call. Sample: peripheral blood. CDR3 residues: CASSLLQAFAF. CDR3 coding DNA: TGTGCCAGCAGCTTGTTGCAGGCTTTCGCCTTC.